The source of this TCR beta chain is a study of blood T cell repertoires in COVID-19 (dated by TCRdb to 2020 to 2022). With regard to the full study: Samples from collaborators originated in the United States, Italy and Spain and spanned both the acute and convalescent phases of COVID-19. The prospective study material was composed of cDNA or gDNA derived from T cells, B-cell-depleted T cells, or PBMCs. Subjects who had been exposed to COVID-19, were actively infected with it, or had recovered from it provided the deeply sampled blood TCRbeta repertoires that made up the dataset. The repertoires were released in a freely available public database intended as a resource for research on the immune response to SARS-CoV-2. Samples were obtained from the ongoing ImmuneRACE study (first 160 participants) and from 1,200 or so subjects provided by 6 global collaborators. The sample metadata nearly always contained a de-identified subject ID, COVID-19 status, age in years and sex. Where HLA class I and class II types were available, the types were taken from metadata supplied by the sample provider, not from assay-based typing. Findings and caveats that apply to the study as a whole: The amount of clinical and demographic metadata varied by source and participant and was provided uncurated.

Each collaborating institution followed its own protocols to collect whole blood in K2EDTA tubes. For TCRbeta analysis, collaborators shipped samples in one of three forms: frozen whole blood, isolated PBMCs, or DNA extracted from either of those sample types. Points on this clone: Its antigen is currently not known. No base quality information exists; no much larger clone differs at one position.

TCRbeta CDR3 regions were amplified from genomic DNA using the immunoSEQ Assay, a bias-controlled multiplex PCR. The original pipeline was this. The number of nucleated cells in each sample was estimated by amplification of reference gene primers within the assay. Sequence reads were collapsed and filtered to measure the absolute abundance of every unique TCRbeta CDR3 rearrangement. For each sample, productive Simpson clonality was calculated by taking the square root of Simpson's diversity index across productive rearrangements. The source is immuneACCESS, and TCRdb retained only in-frame sequences with V and J called. Part of the clones is not carried over; for the studies checked, unresolved V genes explain less than half of this, and the remainder is unexplained. V and J calls and clone size are those listed in that table; D and trimming were worked out from the DNA. The sample table records 75,000 to 85,000 clones; roughly 88% of these occur just once. Together, the top ten hold under 55% of the sample.

The sequence was obtained from a human donor in a cohort sampled during active COVID-19. Sequencing input: peripheral blood.

The CDR3 reads as follows: CASSFGLAGVAEQYF. The sequenced DNA is TGTGCCAGCTCATTCGGACTAGCGGGAGTTGCCGAGCAGTACTTC. The chain links TRBV18 with TRBJ2-7; TRBD2 lines up with 13 middle nucleotides. The germline V gene specifies KGHSH as CDR1 and LQKENI as CDR2. The CDR3 spans 15 residues, from the cysteine through the phenylalanine. Only the CDR3 DNA is retained, 45 bases long and in frame from the first base. V lost 5 bases and J lost 6 bases, and the count of bases not matched to a germline gene is 7.